The 23 T cell receptor beta chains reported below all come from one sample, sequenced in a study of early T cells in non-severe SARS-CoV-2 infection. TCRdb ran MiXCR on the 5' RACE reads and lists one entry per CDR3 protein. Among some 64,000 distinct CDR3 sequences listed, 13% were seen once. The sequenced sample consisted of whole blood. The receptors derive from an adult who was a healthcare worker with PCR-confirmed SARS-CoV-2 infection or an uninfected control (not recorded which).

The chain links TRBV11-2 to TRBJ2-3, with TRBD2 identical over 8 bases. With V trimmed by 6 bases and J by 5 bases, 10 bases remained unmatched. The CDR3 sequence is 15 residues long. In germline, CDR1 is SGHAT, CDR2 FQNNGV. The CDR3 DNA reads as TGTGCCAGCAGTCGAACAGCGGGAGCGGTAGATACGCAGTATTTT. This sequence encodes CASSRTAGAVDTQYF.

This clonotype has a count of ten or more. This chain links TRBV24-1 with TRBJ2-1; no clear D gene. V was cut by 4 bases and J by 4 bases, with 13 bases left in between. The CDR3 runs to 15 residues. Germline V lookup: CDR1 KGHDR, CDR2 SFDVKD. The CDR3 nucleotides are TGTGCCACCAGTGAGATGTCCTTCGGATACAATGAGCAGTTCTTC. It yields the protein CATSEMSFGYNEQFF.

This clonotype occurred many times. This chain connects TRBV19 to TRBJ2-3; 7 bases fit TRBD2. This CDR3 has 14 residues. Germline-derived CDR1 and CDR2 are LNHDA and SQIVND (reference sequence). Trimming took 7 bases from V and 6 from J; bases not matched to a gene: 10. The CDR3: CASTPAGLRDTQYF. The CDR3, as DNA: TGTGCCAGTACCCCAGCGGGACTGCGGGATACGCAGTATTTT.

The CDR3 reads CASSRVRGGEQYF. The CDR3 DNA is TGTGCCAGCAGCCGCGTCAGGGGGGGCGAGCAGTACTTC. The chain is built from TRBV6-5 and TRBJ2-7, with D perhaps TRBD1 or TRBD2 (7 bases each). There are 13 residues in the CDR3. The germline V gene has CDR1 MNHEY and CDR2 SVGAGI. Trimming removed 6 bases from V and 6 bases from J, with 15 bases in between.

At least ten counts were recorded for this clonotype. The chain uses TRBV7-9 and TRBJ2-5, with D unclear. CDR3 length: 12 amino acids. With 6 bases removed from V and 1 base from J, the gap between germline ends came to 6 bases. Germline lookup yields CDR1 SEHNR and CDR2 FQNEAQ (reference sequence). The CDR3, as DNA: TGTGCCAGCAGGGGCGGCCAAGAGACCCAGTACTTC. Protein product: CASRGGQETQYF.

The chain is built from TRBV3-1 and TRBJ2-5; D unresolved. This CDR3 has 15 residues. Germline-derived CDR1 and CDR2 are LGHDT and YNNKEL (reference sequence). Trimming removed 1 base at V and 1 base at J, with 10 bases between. In DNA, the CDR3 is TGTGCCAGCAGCCAAGTTTTGGGTACCCAAGAGACCCAGTACTTC. Encoded protein: CASSQVLGTQETQYF.

This chain links TRBV3-1 with TRBJ1-3; D unresolved. Per the germline V gene, CDR1 is LGHDT and CDR2 is YNNKEL (reference sequence). V dropped 4 bases and J dropped 8 bases, with 15 bases sitting between them. This CDR3 is 14 amino acids long. CDR3 coding DNA: TGTGCCAGCAGCCGAACCCTCCGATGGGACACCATATATTTT. It is translated as CASSRTLRWDTIYF.

As to this clonotype: One end of the junction is discordant with germline, which a read error may explain. This rearrangement joins TRBV9 to TRBJ2-2, with TRBD1 matching over 9 bases. The length of the CDR3 is 17 residues. Germline V gives CDR1 SGDLS, CDR2 YYNGEE. In DNA form, the CDR3 reads TGTGCCCGCAGCCCAAGACTTGGACAGGGGTACACCGGGGAGCTGTTTTTT. Encoded protein: CARSPRLGQGYTGELFF.

There are many counts of this clonotype. The rearrangement joins TRBV20-1 to TRBJ1-2; D perhaps matches TRBD1 (5 bases). The length of the CDR3 is 12 residues. V was trimmed by 2 bases and J by 3 bases, leaving 7 bases between them. Germline CDR1 DFQATT, CDR2 SNEGSKA (reference sequence). The CDR3 nucleotides read TGCAGTGCTAGACAGGGAGACTATGGCTACACCTTC. Residues: CSARQGDYGYTF.

This clonotype was observed at least ten times. The chain uses TRBV28 and TRBJ2-1; TRBD2 matches at 14 bases. There are 15 residues in the CDR3. Trimming removed 6 bases from V and 6 bases from J; junction bases left unmatched: 4. Looked up from germline, CDR1 is MDHEN and CDR2 is SYDVKM. The CDR3 sequence: CASRGTSGSGNEQFF. CDR3 bases: TGTGCCAGCAGAGGGACTAGCGGGAGCGGCAATGAGCAGTTCTTC.

In this sample, this clonotype turned up a few times. This rearrangement joins TRBV2 to TRBJ1-2; no clear D gene. The CDR3 consists of 14 residues. Trimming cost V 0 bases and J 4 bases, with 9 bases left between them. CDR1 SNHLY and CDR2 FYNNEI come from the germline V gene. The CDR3 DNA reads as TGTGCCAGCAGTGAAGCCCGGGGAGTCTATGGCTACACCTTC. It translates to CASSEARGVYGYTF.

This clonotype was recorded a few times. The chain is built from TRBV28 and TRBJ1-3, with unresolved D. Germline loops: CDR1 MDHEN, CDR2 SYDVKM. With 6 bases removed from V and 2 bases from J, the gap between germline ends came to 14 bases. CDR3 size: 15 residues. Written as DNA, the CDR3 is TGTGCCAGCAGAGATTTGGTGCACGCTGGAAACACCATATATTTT. It yields the protein CASRDLVHAGNTIYF.

This chain links TRBV24-1 with TRBJ2-2; D gene ambiguous. The germline CDR1 and CDR2 sequences are KGHDR and SFDVKD. The CDR3 is 13 amino acids. The ends were cut back, 4 bases at V and 7 bases at J, with 9 bases in the middle. CDR3 nucleotide sequence: TGTGCCACCAGTGACCCGAGGTTCGGGGAGCTGTTTTTT. This sequence encodes CATSDPRFGELFF.

DNA of the CDR3: TGTGCCAGCTCACAGGGGTGGGCAACCTACGAGCAGTACTTC. This translates into CASSQGWATYEQYF. The rearrangement links TRBV6-1 to TRBJ2-7, with 7 positions matching TRBD1. Germline CDR1 reads MNHNS; CDR2 reads SASEGT. CDR3 size: 14 residues. The J segment lost 2 bases and the V segment lost 8 bases, leaving 9 bases of the junction unmatched.

There are many counts of this clonotype. The gene calls are TRBV6-5 and TRBJ1-1; 12 bases match TRBD1. This CDR3 spans 18 amino acids. V lost 1 base, J lost 11 bases, and 17 bases stayed unmatched. Germline CDR1 reads MNHEY; CDR2 reads SVGAGI. The CDR3 region has the DNA TGTGCCAGCAGTTACTACCCCGGGACAGGGGGCCGTTCCGTTTATGCTTTCTTT. Translating gives CASSYYPGTGGRSVYAFF.

This chain links TRBV11-2 with TRBJ2-1, with D possibly being TRBD2 (6 bases). This CDR3 contains 16 residues. In germline, CDR1 is SGHAT, CDR2 FQNNGV. V gave up 5 bases and J gave up 9 bases, with 23 bases separating them. The CDR3: CASSQRDDRWGGEQFF. CDR3 DNA sequence: TGTGCCAGCAGCCAAAGGGATGACCGCTGGGGAGGTGAGCAGTTCTTC.

This clonotype showed up just a few times. The V call is TRBV4-3, the J call TRBJ2-3; the D is unclear. The V and J ends lost 0 bases and 2 bases respectively, with 12 bases between them. This CDR3 contains 16 residues. Germline CDR1 is LGHNA and CDR2 is YSLEER. The CDR3 nucleotides read TGCGCCAGCAGCCAAGAGGCCAAACCCCTCACAGATACGCAGTATTTT. Translating gives CASSQEAKPLTDTQYF.

This clonotype showed up just a few times. The CDR3 DNA follows: TGCGCCAGCAGCTTGGCCAGGGGCATGGAGACCCAGTACTTC. Encoded protein: CASSLARGMETQYF. The chain is built from TRBV5-1 and TRBJ2-5, with a possible D match to TRBD1 (6 bases). Germline-derived CDR1 and CDR2 are SGHRS and YFSETQ. Between the trimmed V and J ends, which lost 0 bases and 5 bases, there was a span of 11 bases. The CDR3 spans 14 residues.

This clonotype showed up just once. The chain joins TRBV6-5 to TRBJ2-2, with 9 positions matching TRBD2. V lost 6 bases, J lost 5 bases, and 10 bases stayed unmatched. The germline V gene encodes CDR1 MNHEY and CDR2 SVGAGI. This CDR3 contains 16 residues. The CDR3 DNA is TGTGCCAGCAGCAAACCCAGCGGGAGGTCGACCGGGGAGCTGTTTTTT. Protein product: CASSKPSGRSTGELFF.

Details on this clonotype: A much larger clone lies a single base off, so this may be a read error. The genes are TRBV7-9 and TRBJ1-2; 12 nucleotides line up with TRBD1. This CDR3 has 15 residues. In germline, CDR1 is SEHNR, CDR2 FQNEAQ (reference sequence). For the CDR3, the DNA is TGTGCCAGCAGCTCTACCGGGACAGGGGGCAATGGCCACACCTTC. It specifies CASSSTGTGGNGHTF.

In its sample, this clonotype was seen many times. V is TRBV29-1 and J is TRBJ2-1; D gene uncertain. V dropped 4 bases and J dropped 6 bases, with 4 bases sitting between them. CDR1 SQVTM and CDR2 ANQGSEA come from the germline V gene. CDR3 length equals 10 residues. CDR3: CSVVFNEQFF. CDR3 bases: TGCAGCGTTGTCTTCAATGAGCAGTTCTTC.

This clonotype was counted only a few times. The rearrangement uses TRBV4-1 and TRBJ2-3, with D hard to call. There are 16 residues in the CDR3. Per the germline V gene, CDR1 is MGHRA and CDR2 is YSYEKL. V lost 3 bases and J lost 0, with 13 bases in between. The CDR3: CASSHPPALSTDTQYF. CDR3 bases: TGCGCCAGCAGCCACCCCCCAGCGCTAAGCACAGATACGCAGTATTTT.

This clonotype was detected only a few times. The chain employs TRBV29-1 and TRBJ2-1, with a possible D match to TRBD1 (5 bases). Per germline, CDR1 SQVTM and CDR2 ANQGSEA. The CDR3 runs 15 residues. The V end was cut by 2 bases, the J end by 7 bases, with 18 bases between. The CDR3 spells CSVESRVSSWNEQFF. DNA for the CDR3: TGCAGCGTTGAAAGCAGGGTGTCATCATGGAATGAGCAGTTCTTC.